The rows below give T cell receptor beta chains drawn from one sample of a study of cytomegalovirus exposure and HLA in healthy donors. Method: immunoSEQ multiplex PCR; TCRdb's copy keeps in-frame clones and lacks some. The sample lists some 88,000 clones, approximately 57% occurring once. Sequenced input: PBMCs. These receptors were taken from a woman aged 25 to 39 in good health and CMV-seronegative. The CDR3 runs from the conserved cysteine through the conserved F or W. Fields, in order: D gene, J gene, clone size, V gene, CDR3 protein, CDR3 DNA. A D gene is named only where the DNA matches it firmly. Expanded clones get a size class; other rows say once, few or many, or leave the size out.

>.|TRBJ2-3|.|TRBV11-2
CASSLGGLLNTQYF
TGTGCCAGCAGCTTAGGCGGGTTGCTAAATACGCAGTATTTT
>TRBD1|TRBJ1-2|.|TRBV28
CASRRGGGRGYGYTF
TGTGCCAGCAGGCGCGGAGGGGGCCGGGGCTATGGCTACACCTTC
>.|TRBJ2-1|.|TRBV19
CASSISELAGKQFF
TGTGCCAGTAGTATATCAGAGCTCGCAGGGAAGCAGTTCTTC
>TRBD1|TRBJ2-7|once|TRBV7-8
CASSLVLRAGGRNEQYF
TGTGCCAGCAGCTTAGTCCTCAGGGCAGGGGGAAGGAACGAGCAGTACTTC
>TRBD1|TRBJ1-4|.|TRBV7-9
CASSQTGASNEKLFF
TGTGCCAGCAGCCAGACAGGGGCCTCTAATGAAAAACTGTTTTTT
>.|TRBJ2-7|.|TRBV25-1
CASTNPRGSYEQYF
TGTGCCAGCACTAATCCCAGGGGTAGCTACGAGCAGTACTTC
>TRBD1|TRBJ2-3|.|TRBV29-1
CSARDRGLTDTQYF
TGCAGCGCCCGGGACAGGGGGTTGACAGATACGCAGTATTTT
>TRBD1|TRBJ2-7|.|TRBV6-1
CASSRGDRSYEQYF
TGTGCCAGCAGTAGAGGGGACAGGTCCTACGAGCAGTACTTC
>.|TRBJ1-3|.|TRBV18
CASSPRTTGSGNTIYF
TGTGCCAGCTCACCGAGAACGACAGGCTCTGGAAACACCATATATTTT
>.|TRBJ1-1|.|TRBV28
CASSQIPQDEAFF
TGTGCCAGCAGCCAGATTCCACAGGATGAAGCTTTCTTT
>TRBD1|TRBJ2-3|.|TRBV6-4
CASADWGSGTGSDTQYF
TGTGCCAGCGCTGACTGGGGGTCCGGGACAGGCTCGGATACGCAGTATTTT
>.|TRBJ1-4|few|TRBV5-1
CASSPDRRREKLFF
TGCGCCAGCAGCCCTGACAGGCGAAGAGAAAAACTGTTTTTT
>TRBD2|TRBJ2-7|.|TRBV4-2
CASSQDLAGGDEQYF
TGTGCCAGCAGCCAAGATCTAGCGGGAGGTGACGAGCAGTACTTC
>TRBD1|TRBJ1-1|.|TRBV5-4
CASSLGRGMFTEAFF
TGTGCCAGCAGCTTGGGCAGGGGGATGTTCACTGAAGCTTTCTTT
>.|TRBJ1-1|medium-sized|TRBV5-1
CASSLTEKNTEAFF
TGCGCCAGCAGCTTGACAGAGAAGAACACTGAAGCTTTCTTT
>TRBD2|TRBJ2-7|.|TRBV7-3
CASSSGLAGSEQYF
TGTGCCAGCAGCTCCGGACTAGCGGGAAGCGAGCAGTACTTC
>.|TRBJ2-5|.|TRBV11-2
CASSLSGVETQYF
TGTGCCAGCAGCTTATCGGGAGTCGAGACCCAGTACTTC
>.|TRBJ2-7|.|TRBV6-5
CASSYSRVGQGAQRYF
.
>.|TRBJ2-6|few|TRBV7-9
CASSRKGHPRLSGANVLTF
TGTGCCAGCAGCCGTAAGGGACACCCGAGGTTATCGGGGGCCAACGTCCTGACTTTC
>.|TRBJ1-1|.|TRBV7-6
CASSLEQNTEAFF
TGTGCCAGCAGCTTAGAACAGAACACTGAAGCTTTCTTT
>.|TRBJ2-7|.|TRBV28
CASSFYDSHSYEQYF
TGTGCCAGCAGTTTCTACGACAGCCATTCCTACGAGCAGTACTTC
>TRBD1|TRBJ2-2|.|TRBV6-5
CASREQGTIPGKLFF
TGTGCCAGCAGGGAACAGGGGACGATACCGGGGAAGCTGTTTTTT
>.|TRBJ1-3|.|TRBV13
CASSLRGGRFSGNTIYF
TGTGCCAGCAGCTTACGGGGGGGACGGTTCTCTGGAAACACCATATATTTT
>.|TRBJ1-2|.|TRBV25-1
CASSDYRQGFPNYGYTF
TGTGCCAGCAGTGACTATAGGCAGGGTTTCCCTAACTATGGCTACACCTTC
>.|TRBJ2-2|.|TRBV4-2
CASSPQILPISNTGELFF
TGTGCCAGCAGCCCTCAGATATTGCCGATCTCGAACACCGGGGAGCTGTTTTTT
>.|TRBJ2-1|.|TRBV27
CASIPLGGSSYNEQFF
TGTGCCAGCATCCCTCTTGGGGGGAGCTCCTACAATGAGCAGTTCTTC
>.|TRBJ1-1|.|TRBV7-6
CASSLDSETGSFEAFF
TGTGCCAGCAGCTTAGACTCGGAGACAGGAAGCTTTGAAGCTTTCTTT
>TRBD1|TRBJ1-2|.|TRBV30
CAWSRDRGSYGYTF
TGTGCCTGGAGTCGTGACAGGGGGTCCTATGGCTACACCTTC
>.|TRBJ1-3|.|TRBV28
CASRPVSGNTIYF
TGTGCCAGCAGGCCGGTTTCTGGAAACACCATATATTTT
>TRBD2|TRBJ2-7|.|TRBV7-2
CASSLGGLAEWEQYF
TGTGCCAGCAGCTTAGGGGGACTAGCCGAATGGGAGCAGTACTTC
>TRBD1|TRBJ1-5|.|TRBV10-1
CASRDRENQPQHF
TGCGCCAGCAGGGACAGGGAGAATCAGCCCCAGCATTTT
>TRBD2|TRBJ2-3|.|TRBV4-3
CASSHVAGISTDTQYF
TGCGCCAGCAGCCACGTAGCGGGAATTAGCACAGATACGCAGTATTTT
>TRBD1|TRBJ1-1|.|TRBV5-6
CASSPSRQGKESTEAFF
TGTGCCAGCAGCCCTTCTCGACAGGGAAAGGAAAGCACTGAAGCTTTCTTT
>TRBD2|TRBJ2-5|.|TRBV27
CASSLGLAGGSETQYF
TGTGCCAGCAGTTTGGGACTAGCGGGAGGTTCGGAGACCCAGTACTTC
>.|TRBJ1-2|few|TRBV6-5
CASSYSRGLTYGYTF
TGTGCCAGCAGTTACTCGAGGGGACTGACCTATGGCTACACCTTC
>TRBD2|TRBJ2-4|.|TRBV18
CASSPVPAGGIAKNIQYF
TGTGCCAGCTCACCCGTTCCAGCGGGAGGGATAGCCAAAAACATTCAGTACTTC
>.|TRBJ1-2|.|TRBV7-9
CASTYLRGGYTF
TGTGCCAGCACCTACCTAAGGGGTGGCTACACCTTC
>TRBD2|TRBJ2-2|.|TRBV27
CASSRGGGGELFF
TGTGCCAGCAGTCGGGGGGGCGGCGGGGAGCTGTTTTTT
>TRBD1|TRBJ1-3|.|TRBV29-1
CSVASGQGSGNTIYF
TGCAGCGTAGCCTCGGGACAGGGGTCTGGAAACACCATATATTTT
>TRBD2|TRBJ2-1|.|TRBV9
CASSVSGRALNEQFF
TGTGCCAGCAGCGTTAGCGGGAGGGCCTTGAATGAGCAGTTCTTC
>.|TRBJ1-5|.|TRBV6-5
CASSSQGYQPQHF
TGTGCCAGCAGTTCACAGGGTTATCAGCCCCAGCATTTT
>TRBD1|TRBJ2-7|.|TRBV30
CAWSGGTGGYEQYF
TGTGCCTGGAGTGGTGGGACAGGGGGTTATGAGCAGTACTTC
>TRBD1|TRBJ2-7|.|TRBV6-6
CASSNLRDRGNYEQYF
TGTGCCAGCAGTAACCTCCGGGACAGGGGGAACTACGAGCAGTACTTC
>.|TRBJ1-4|.|TRBV5-8
CASNRGYNEKLFF
TGTGCCAGCAACCGGGGATATAATGAAAAACTGTTTTTT
>TRBD1|TRBJ1-2|.|TRBV7-2
CASSLGQGDYGYTF
TGTGCCAGCAGCTTGGGACAGGGAGACTATGGCTACACCTTC
>TRBD1|TRBJ2-7|.|TRBV5-6
CASSNRRQGREQYF
TGTGCCAGCAGCAATCGCAGACAGGGGAGGGAGCAGTACTTC
>TRBD2|TRBJ2-3|few|TRBV6-5
CASRAASGRSDTQYF
TGTGCCAGCCGAGCGGCTAGCGGGAGGTCAGATACGCAGTATTTT
>TRBD1|TRBJ2-5|few|TRBV2
CASGTEETQYF
TGTGCCAGTGGGACAGAAGAGACCCAGTACTTC
>TRBD2|TRBJ2-1|few|TRBV5-1
CASSLALAGGNEQFF
TGCGCCAGCAGCTTGGCTCTAGCGGGAGGCAATGAGCAGTTCTTC
>.|TRBJ1-3|few|TRBV5-8
CASSKTGGSGNTIYF
TGTGCCAGCAGTAAGACCGGGGGTTCTGGAAACACCATATATTTT
>TRBD2|TRBJ2-3|.|TRBV5-1
CASRRPGRTDTQYF
TGCGCCAGCCGACGGCCCGGGAGGACAGATACGCAGTATTTT
>.|TRBJ2-2|few|TRBV9
CASSVHQGQTGELFF
TGTGCCAGCAGCGTACACCAAGGACAGACCGGGGAGCTGTTTTTT
>TRBD2|TRBJ2-1|few|TRBV19
CASSQTSGANEQFF
TGTGCCAGTAGTCAGACTAGCGGGGCCAATGAGCAGTTCTTC
>TRBD1|TRBJ1-1|once|TRBV6-5
CASRDRGFQNTEAFF
TGTGCCAGCAGGGACAGGGGGTTCCAGAACACTGAAGCTTTCTTT
>.|TRBJ1-1|.|TRBV18
CASSTTGTNFGAFF
TGTGCCAGCTCAACCACCGGGACAAATTTTGGCGCTTTCTTT
>.|TRBJ2-7|.|TRBV5-4
CASSAESYEQYF
TGTGCCAGCAGCGCGGAGTCCTACGAGCAGTACTTC
>TRBD1|TRBJ1-5|.|TRBV5-1
CASSLGQGRDQPQHF
TGCGCCAGCAGCTTGGGACAGGGAAGGGATCAGCCCCAGCATTTT
>TRBD2|TRBJ2-4|.|TRBV5-3
CARSLYRILAGVKNIQYF
TGTGCCAGAAGCTTGTACCGGATACTAGCGGGAGTCAAAAACATTCAGTACTTC
>.|TRBJ1-5|.|TRBV6-1
CASGGREGGNQPQHF
TGTGCCAGCGGCGGCAGGGAAGGGGGCAATCAGCCCCAGCATTTT
>.|TRBJ2-5|.|TRBV12-5
CASELQEGETQYF
TGTGCTAGTGAGTTGCAGGAGGGAGAGACCCAGTACTTC